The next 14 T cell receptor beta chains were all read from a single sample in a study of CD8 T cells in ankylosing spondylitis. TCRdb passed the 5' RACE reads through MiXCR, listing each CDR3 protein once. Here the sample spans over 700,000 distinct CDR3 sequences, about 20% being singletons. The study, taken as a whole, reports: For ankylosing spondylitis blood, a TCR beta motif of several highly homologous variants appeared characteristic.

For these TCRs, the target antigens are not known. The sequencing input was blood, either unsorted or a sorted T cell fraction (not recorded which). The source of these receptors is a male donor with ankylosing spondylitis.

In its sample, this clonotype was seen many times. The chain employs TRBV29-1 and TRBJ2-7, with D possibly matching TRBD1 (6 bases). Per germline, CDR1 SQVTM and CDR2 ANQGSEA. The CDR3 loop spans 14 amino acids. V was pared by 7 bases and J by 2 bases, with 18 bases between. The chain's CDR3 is CSGGQGLGTYEQYF. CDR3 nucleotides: TGCAGCGGAGGTCAGGGGCTTGGGACCTACGAGCAGTACTTC.

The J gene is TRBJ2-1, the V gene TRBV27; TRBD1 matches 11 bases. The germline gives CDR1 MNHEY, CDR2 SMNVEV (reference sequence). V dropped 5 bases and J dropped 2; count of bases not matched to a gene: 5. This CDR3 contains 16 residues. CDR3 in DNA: TGTGCCAGCAGTGCCTCGGGACAGGGGGCCTACAATGAGCAGTTCTTC. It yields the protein CASSASGQGAYNEQFF.

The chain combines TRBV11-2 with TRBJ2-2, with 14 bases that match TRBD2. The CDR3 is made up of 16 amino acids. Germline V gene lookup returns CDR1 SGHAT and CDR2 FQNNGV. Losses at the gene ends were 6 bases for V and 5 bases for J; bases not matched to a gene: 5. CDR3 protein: CASSRLAGGLTGELFF. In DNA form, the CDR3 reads TGTGCCAGCAGTCGACTAGCGGGGGGGCTTACCGGGGAGCTGTTTTTT.

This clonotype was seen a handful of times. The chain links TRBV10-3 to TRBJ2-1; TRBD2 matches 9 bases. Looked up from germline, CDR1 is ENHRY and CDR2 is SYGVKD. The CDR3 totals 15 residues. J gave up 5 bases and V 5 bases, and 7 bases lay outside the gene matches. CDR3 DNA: TGTGCCATCAGTCCGGGACTAGCTGTCGACAATGAGCAGTTCTTC. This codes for CAISPGLAVDNEQFF.

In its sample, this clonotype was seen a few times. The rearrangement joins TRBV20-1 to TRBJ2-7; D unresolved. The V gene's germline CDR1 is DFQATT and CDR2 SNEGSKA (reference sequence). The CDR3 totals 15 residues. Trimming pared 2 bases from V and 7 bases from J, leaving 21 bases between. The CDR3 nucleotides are TGCAGTGCTAGACCGCTTTTGGGCCTAAGTGGGGAGCAGTACTTC. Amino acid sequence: CSARPLLGLSGEQYF.

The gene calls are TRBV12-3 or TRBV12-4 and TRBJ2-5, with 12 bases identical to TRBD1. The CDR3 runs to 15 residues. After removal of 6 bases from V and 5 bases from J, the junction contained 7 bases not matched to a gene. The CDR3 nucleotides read TGTGCCAGCAGCACCGGGACAGGGGGCACGGAGACCCAGTACTTC. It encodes CASSTGTGGTETQYF.

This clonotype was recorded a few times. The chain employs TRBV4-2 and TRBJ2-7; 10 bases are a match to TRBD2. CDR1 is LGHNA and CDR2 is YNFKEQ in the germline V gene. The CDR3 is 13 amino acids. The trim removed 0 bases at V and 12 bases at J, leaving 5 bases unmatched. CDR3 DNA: TGTGCCAGCAGCCAAGACGCTAGCGGGAGTCGGTACTTC. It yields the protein CASSQDASGSRYF.

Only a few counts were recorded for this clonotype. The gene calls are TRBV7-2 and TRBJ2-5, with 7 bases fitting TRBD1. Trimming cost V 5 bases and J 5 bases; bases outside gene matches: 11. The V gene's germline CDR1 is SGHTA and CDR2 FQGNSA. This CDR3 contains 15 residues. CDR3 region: CASSPATGIGETQYF. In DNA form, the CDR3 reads TGTGCCAGCAGCCCAGCGACAGGGATAGGGGAGACCCAGTACTTC.

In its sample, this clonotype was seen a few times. CDR3 nucleotide sequence: TGCAGTGCCGTAACAGGACTTAGCTCCTACGAGCAGTACTTC. It encodes CSAVTGLSSYEQYF. The V gene is TRBV20-1, the J gene TRBJ2-7; D possibly matches TRBD1 or TRBD2 (5 bases each). Between the trimmed V and J ends, which lost 6 bases and 0 bases, there was a span of 15 bases. Germline-derived CDR1 and CDR2 are DFQATT and SNEGSKA (reference sequence). The CDR3 contains 14 residues.

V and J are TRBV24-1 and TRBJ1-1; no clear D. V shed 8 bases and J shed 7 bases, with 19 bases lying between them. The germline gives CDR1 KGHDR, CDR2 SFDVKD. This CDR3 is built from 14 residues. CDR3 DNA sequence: TGTGCCACCATAATAAATAGGTTACCCATTGAAGCTTTCTTT. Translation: CATIINRLPIEAFF.

The CDR3 sequence: CASRGQGQSGANVLTF. CDR3 in DNA: TGTGCCAGCAGAGGACAGGGTCAGTCTGGGGCCAACGTCCTGACTTTC. The chain links TRBV12-3 or TRBV12-4 to TRBJ2-6, with TRBD1 identical over 8 bases. The CDR3 consists of 16 residues. The V gene end was trimmed by 6 bases and the J gene end by 1 base; junction bases not matched to a gene: 5.

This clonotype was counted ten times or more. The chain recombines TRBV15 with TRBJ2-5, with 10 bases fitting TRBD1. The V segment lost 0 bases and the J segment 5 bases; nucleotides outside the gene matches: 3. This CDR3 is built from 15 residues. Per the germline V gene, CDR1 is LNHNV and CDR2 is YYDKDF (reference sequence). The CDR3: CATSRDGQGGETQYF. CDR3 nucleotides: TGTGCCACCAGCAGAGATGGACAGGGGGGGGAGACCCAGTACTTC. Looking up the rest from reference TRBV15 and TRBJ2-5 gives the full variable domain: DAMVIQNPRYQVTQFGKPVTLSCSQTLNHNVMYWYQQKSSQAPKLLFHYYDKDFNNEADTPDNFQSRRPNTSFCFLDIRSPGLGDTAMYLCATSRDGQGGETQYFGPGTRLLVL.

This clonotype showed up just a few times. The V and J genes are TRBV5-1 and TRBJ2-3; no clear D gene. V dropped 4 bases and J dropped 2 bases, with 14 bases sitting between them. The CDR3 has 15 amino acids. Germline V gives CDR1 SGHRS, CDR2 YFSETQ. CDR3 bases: TGCGCCAGCAGCCCTTCTGGACGGTCCACAGATACGCAGTATTTT. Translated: CASSPSGRSTDTQYF. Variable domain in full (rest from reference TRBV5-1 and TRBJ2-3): KAGVTQTPRYLIKTRGQQVTLSCSPISGHRSVSWYQQTPGQGLQFLFEYFSETQRNKGNFPGRFSGRQFSNSRSEMNVSTLELGDSALYLCASSPSGRSTDTQYFGPGTRLTVL.

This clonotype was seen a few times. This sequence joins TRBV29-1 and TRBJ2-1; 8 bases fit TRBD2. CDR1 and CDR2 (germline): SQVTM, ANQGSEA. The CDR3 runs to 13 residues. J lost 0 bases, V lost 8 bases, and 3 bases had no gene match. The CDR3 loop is CSSSGSSYNEQFF. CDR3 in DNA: TGCAGCTCGAGCGGGAGCTCCTACAATGAGCAGTTCTTC.